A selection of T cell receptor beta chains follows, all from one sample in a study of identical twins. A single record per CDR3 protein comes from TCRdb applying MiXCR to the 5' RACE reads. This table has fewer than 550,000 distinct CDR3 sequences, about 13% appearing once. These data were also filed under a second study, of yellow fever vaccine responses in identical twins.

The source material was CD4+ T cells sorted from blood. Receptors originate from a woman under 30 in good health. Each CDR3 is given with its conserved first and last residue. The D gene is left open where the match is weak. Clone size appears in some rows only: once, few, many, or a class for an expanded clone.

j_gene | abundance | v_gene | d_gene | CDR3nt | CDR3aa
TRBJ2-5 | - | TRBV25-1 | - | TGTGCCAGCAGTGTTCCCGGGCCCAACCAAGAGACCCAGTACTTC | CASSVPGPNQETQYF
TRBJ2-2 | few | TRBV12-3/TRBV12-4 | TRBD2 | TGTGCCAGCAGACTGGGGGCTAGCGGGGATGGCGGGGAGCTGTTTTTT | CASRLGASGDGGELFF
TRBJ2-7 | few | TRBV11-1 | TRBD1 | TGTGCCAGCAGCTTCCTCCAGGCAGGGACAGCCGGCTTGAGCGAGCAGTACTTC | CASSFLQAGTAGLSEQYF
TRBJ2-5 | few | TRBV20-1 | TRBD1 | TGCAGTGCTAGAGATCCCAGGGGGCAGGAGACCCAGTACTTC | CSARDPRGQETQYF
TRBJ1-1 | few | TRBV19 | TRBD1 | TGTGCCAGTATCCGGGGACAGGTGAACACTGAAGCTTTCTTT | CASIRGQVNTEAFF
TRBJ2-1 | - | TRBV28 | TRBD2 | TGTGCCAGCAGCGTAGGTGGACTAGCGGGAGGCTATGAGCAGTTCTTC | CASSVGGLAGGYEQFF
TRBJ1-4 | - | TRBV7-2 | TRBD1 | TGTGCCAGCAGCTTGGGCACAGGGGGCTATGAAAAACTGTTTTTT | CASSLGTGGYEKLFF
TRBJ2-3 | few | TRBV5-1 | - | TGCGCCAGCAGCGCGCGGATGGCAGATACGCAGTATTTT | CASSARMADTQYF
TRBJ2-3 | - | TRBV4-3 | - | TGCGCCAGCAGCCAAGATTTAGGGGGATCCACAGATACGCAGTATTTT | CASSQDLGGSTDTQYF
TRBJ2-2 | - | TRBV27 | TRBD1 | TGTGCCAGCAGCCGGGGGACAGGGGGATCCGGGGAGCTGTTTTTT | CASSRGTGGSGELFF
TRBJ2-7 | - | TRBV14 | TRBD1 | TGTGCCAGCAGCCAAGCCGTGACAGGGAGCGAGCAGTACTTC | CASSQAVTGSEQYF
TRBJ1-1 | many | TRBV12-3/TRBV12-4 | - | TGTGCCAGCAGCCCGAGGACGGCTCCGAACACTGAAGCTTTCTTT | CASSPRTAPNTEAFF
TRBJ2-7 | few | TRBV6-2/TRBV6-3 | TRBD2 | TGTGCCACCAGGGTGGCGGGAGCCTACGAGCAGTACTTC | CATRVAGAYEQYF
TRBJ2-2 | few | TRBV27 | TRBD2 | TGTGCCAGCAGTCAGGGACTACCCAACACCGGGGAGCTGTTTTTT | CASSQGLPNTGELFF
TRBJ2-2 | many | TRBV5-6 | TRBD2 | TGTGCCAGCAGCTTGGGGACTAGTGGCGGGGAGCTGTTTTTT | CASSLGTSGGELFF
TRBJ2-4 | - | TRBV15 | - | TGTGCCACCAGCAGAGGAGACGTACCCATTCAGTACTTC | CATSRGDVPIQYF
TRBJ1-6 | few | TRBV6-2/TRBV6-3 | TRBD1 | TGTGCCAGCAGTACCCCGGGGCAGGGGGGTTCACCCCTCCACTTT | CASSTPGQGGSPLHF
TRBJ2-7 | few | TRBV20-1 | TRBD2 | TGCAGCGGGAAACCGGGACTAGCGGGAGGCTCCTACGAGCAGTACTTC | CSGKPGLAGGSYEQYF
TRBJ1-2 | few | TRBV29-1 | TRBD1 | TGCAGCGCAATAACAGGGGTTCACTATGGCTACACCTTC | CSAITGVHYGYTF
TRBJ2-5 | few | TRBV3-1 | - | TGTGCCAGCAGCCAAGAATGGAGTGGCCAAGAGACCCAGTACTTC | CASSQEWSGQETQYF
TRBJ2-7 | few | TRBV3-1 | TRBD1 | TGTGCCAGCAGCCACCTCACTGGGACAGGGGGCGACGAGCAGTACTTC | CASSHLTGTGGDEQYF
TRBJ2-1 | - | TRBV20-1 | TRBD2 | TGCAGTGCGAAAGGGACTAGCTCCTACAATGAGCAGTTCTTC | CSAKGTSSYNEQFF
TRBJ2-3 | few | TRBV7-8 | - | TGTGCCAGCAGCTTATTCCGGGGATTAGCAAGCACAGATACGCAGTATTTT | CASSLFRGLASTDTQYF
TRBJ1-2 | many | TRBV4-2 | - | TGTGCCAGCAGCCAGAGCGTGGGGGGATTCTATGGCTACACCTTC | CASSQSVGGFYGYTF
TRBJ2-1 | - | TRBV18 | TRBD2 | TGTGCCAGCTCCGCGACTAGCGGGGGGGGGTCCTACAATGAGCAGTTCTTC | CASSATSGGGSYNEQFF
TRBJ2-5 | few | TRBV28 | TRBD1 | TGTGCCAGCAGTTTACCCCAACCACAGGGGTGGACCCAGTACTTC | CASSLPQPQGWTQYF
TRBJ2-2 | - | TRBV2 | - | TGTGCCAGCAGTGATCTGGGGCCGAACACCGGGGAGCTGTTTTTT | CASSDLGPNTGELFF
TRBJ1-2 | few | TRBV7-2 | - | TGTGCCAGCAGCGTCCGTTCAGTTGGGGTCGATGGCTACACCTTC | CASSVRSVGVDGYTF
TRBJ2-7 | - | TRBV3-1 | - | TGTGCCAGCAGCCAAGCTGGGGGCTCCCTCTTGGAGCAGTACTTC | CASSQAGGSLLEQYF
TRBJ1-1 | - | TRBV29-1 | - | TGCAGCGTTGATTTCGGAAGGCCCAGTTCGTCTGAAGCTTTCTTT | CSVDFGRPSSSEAFF
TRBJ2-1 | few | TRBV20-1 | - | TGCAGTGCTAGGTCCTACTCCTACAATGAGCAGTTCTTC | CSARSYSYNEQFF
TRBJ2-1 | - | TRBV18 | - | TGTGCCAGCTCACCTCCAGGCATTTACAATGAGCAGTTCTTC | CASSPPGIYNEQFF
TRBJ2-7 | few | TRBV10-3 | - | TGTGCCATCAGTGTGGCCAAAACCTACGAGCAGTACTTC | CAISVAKTYEQYF
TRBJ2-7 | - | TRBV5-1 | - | TGCGCCAGCAGCTCATCTCCAAATCAGCAGGGCGAGCAGTACTTC | CASSSSPNQQGEQYF
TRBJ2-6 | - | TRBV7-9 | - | TGTGCCAGCAGCTTAATCTTGGCTGGGGCCAACGTCCTGACTTTC | CASSLILAGANVLTF
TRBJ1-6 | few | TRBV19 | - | TGTGCCAGTAGTATGCTGGGGGCCGAATCACCCCTCCACTTT | CASSMLGAESPLHF
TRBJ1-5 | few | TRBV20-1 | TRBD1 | TGCAGTGCTAGAGATGGCAGGGGGCCCAGATATAGCAATCAGCCCCAGCATTTT | CSARDGRGPRYSNQPQHF
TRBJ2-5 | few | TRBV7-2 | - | TGTGCCAGTTCACGGGAGTTTGTTAAGACCCAGTACTTC | CASSREFVKTQYF
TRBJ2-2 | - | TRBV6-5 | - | TGTGCCAGCAGTTACGACTTCCTGCCCCAAACCCCAAACACCGGGGAGCTGTTTTTT | CASSYDFLPQTPNTGELFF
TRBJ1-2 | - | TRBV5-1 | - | TGCGCCAGCAGCTTTTATGAGGCGGAGACCTATGGCTACACCTTC | CASSFYEAETYGYTF
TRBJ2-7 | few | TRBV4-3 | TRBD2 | TGCGCCAGCAGCCAAGGGACTAGAGGAGGTGAGCAGTACTTC | CASSQGTRGGEQYF
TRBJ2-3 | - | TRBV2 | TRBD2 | TGTGCCAGCAGTGGGGAGCGGGGGGGCACAGATACGCAGTATTTT | CASSGERGGTDTQYF